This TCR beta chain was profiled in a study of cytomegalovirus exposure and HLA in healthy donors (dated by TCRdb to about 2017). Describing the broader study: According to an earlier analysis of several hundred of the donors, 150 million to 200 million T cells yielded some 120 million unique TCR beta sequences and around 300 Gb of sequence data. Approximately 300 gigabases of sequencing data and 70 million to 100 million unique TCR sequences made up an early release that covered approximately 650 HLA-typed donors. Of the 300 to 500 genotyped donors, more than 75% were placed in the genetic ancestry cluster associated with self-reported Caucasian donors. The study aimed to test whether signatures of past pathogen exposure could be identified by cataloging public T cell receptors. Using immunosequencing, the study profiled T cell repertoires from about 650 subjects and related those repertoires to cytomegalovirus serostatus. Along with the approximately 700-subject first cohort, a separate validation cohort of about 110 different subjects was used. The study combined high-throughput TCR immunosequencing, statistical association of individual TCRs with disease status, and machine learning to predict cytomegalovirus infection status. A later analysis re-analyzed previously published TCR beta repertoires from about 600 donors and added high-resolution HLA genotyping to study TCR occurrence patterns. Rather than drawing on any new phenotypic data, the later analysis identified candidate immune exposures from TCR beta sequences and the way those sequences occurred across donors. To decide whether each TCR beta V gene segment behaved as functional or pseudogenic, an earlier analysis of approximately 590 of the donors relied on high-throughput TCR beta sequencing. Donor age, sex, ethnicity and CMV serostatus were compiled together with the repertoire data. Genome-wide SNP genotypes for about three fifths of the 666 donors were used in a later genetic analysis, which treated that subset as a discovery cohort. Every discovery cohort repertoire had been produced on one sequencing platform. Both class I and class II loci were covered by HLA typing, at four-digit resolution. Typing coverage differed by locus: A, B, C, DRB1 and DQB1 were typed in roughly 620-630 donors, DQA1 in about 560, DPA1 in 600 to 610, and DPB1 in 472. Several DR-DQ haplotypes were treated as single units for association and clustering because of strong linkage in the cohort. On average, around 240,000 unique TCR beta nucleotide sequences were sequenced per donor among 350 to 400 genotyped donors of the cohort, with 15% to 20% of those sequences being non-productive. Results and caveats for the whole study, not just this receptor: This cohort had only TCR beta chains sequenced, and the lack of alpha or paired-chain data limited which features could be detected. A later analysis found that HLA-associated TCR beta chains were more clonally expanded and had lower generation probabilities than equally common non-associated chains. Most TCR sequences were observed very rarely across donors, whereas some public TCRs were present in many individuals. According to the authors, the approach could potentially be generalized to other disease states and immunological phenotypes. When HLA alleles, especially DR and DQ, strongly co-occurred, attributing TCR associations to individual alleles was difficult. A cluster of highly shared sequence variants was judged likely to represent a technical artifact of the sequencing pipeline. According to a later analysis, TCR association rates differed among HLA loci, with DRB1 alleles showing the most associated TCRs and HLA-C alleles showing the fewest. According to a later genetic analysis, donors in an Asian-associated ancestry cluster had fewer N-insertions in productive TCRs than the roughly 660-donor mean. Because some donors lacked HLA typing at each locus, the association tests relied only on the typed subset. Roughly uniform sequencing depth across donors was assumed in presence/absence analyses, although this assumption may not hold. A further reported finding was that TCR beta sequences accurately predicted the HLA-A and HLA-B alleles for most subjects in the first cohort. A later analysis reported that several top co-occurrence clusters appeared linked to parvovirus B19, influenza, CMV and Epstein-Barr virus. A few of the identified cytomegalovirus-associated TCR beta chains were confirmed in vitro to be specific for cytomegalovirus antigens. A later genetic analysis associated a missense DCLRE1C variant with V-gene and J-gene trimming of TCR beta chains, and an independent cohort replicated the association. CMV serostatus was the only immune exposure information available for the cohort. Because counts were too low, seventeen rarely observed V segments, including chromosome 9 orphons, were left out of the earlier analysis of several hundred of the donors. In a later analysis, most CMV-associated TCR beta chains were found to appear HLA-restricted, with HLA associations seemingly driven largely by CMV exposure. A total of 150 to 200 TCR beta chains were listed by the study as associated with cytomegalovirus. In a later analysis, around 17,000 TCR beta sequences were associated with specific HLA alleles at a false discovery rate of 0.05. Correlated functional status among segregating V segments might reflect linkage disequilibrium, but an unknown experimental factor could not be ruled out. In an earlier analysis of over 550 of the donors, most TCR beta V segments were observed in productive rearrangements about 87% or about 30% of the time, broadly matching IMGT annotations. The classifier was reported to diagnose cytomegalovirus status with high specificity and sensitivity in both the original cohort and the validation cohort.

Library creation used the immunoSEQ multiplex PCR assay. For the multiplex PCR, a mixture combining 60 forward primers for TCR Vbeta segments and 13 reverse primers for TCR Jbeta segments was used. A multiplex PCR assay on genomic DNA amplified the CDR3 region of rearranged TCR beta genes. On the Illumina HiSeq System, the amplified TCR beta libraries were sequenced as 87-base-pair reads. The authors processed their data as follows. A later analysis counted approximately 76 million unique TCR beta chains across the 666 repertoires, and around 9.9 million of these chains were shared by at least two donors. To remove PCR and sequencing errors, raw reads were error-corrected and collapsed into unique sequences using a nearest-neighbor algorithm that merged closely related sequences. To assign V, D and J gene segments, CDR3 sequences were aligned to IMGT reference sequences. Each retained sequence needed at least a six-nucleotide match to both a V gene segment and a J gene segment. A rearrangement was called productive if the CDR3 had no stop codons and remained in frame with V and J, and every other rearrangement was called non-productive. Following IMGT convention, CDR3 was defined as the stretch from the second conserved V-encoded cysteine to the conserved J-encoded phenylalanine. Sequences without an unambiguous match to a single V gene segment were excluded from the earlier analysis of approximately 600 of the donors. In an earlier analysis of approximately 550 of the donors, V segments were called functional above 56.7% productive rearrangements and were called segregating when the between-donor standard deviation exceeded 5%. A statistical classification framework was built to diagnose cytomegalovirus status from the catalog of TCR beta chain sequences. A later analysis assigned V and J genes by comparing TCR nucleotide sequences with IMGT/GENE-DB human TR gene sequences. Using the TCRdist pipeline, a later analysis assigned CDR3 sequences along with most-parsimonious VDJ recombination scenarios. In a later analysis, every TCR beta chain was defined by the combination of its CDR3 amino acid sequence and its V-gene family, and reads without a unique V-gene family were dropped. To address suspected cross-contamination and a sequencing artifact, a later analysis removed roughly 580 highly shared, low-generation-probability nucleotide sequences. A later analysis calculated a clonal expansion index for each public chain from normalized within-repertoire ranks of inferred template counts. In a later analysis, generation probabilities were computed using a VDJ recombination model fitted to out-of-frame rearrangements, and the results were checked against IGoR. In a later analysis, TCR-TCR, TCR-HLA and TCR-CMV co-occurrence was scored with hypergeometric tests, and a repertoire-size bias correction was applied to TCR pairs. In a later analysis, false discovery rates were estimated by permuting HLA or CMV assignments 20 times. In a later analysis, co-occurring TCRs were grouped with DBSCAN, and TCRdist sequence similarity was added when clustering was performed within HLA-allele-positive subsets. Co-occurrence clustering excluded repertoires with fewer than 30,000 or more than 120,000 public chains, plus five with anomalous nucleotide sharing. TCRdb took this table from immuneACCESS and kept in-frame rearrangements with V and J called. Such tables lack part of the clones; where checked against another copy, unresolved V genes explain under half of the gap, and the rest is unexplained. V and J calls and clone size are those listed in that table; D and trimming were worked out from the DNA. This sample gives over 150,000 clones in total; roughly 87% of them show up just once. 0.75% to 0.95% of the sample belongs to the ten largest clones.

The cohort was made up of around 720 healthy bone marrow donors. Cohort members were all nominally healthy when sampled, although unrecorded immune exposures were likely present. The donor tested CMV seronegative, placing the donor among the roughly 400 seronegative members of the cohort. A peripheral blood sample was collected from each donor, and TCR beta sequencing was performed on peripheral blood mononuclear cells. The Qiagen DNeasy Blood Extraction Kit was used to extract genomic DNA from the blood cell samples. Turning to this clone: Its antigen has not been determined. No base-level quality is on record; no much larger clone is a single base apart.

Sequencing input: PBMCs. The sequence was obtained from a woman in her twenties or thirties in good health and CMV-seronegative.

The CDR3 sequence is CASSDSPGQSYGYTF. The DNA is as follows: TGTGCCAGCAGCGACTCCCCGGGACAGTCCTATGGCTACACCTTC. Recombination linked TRBV7-9 to TRBJ1-2; 7 bases in between match TRBD1. Counted from cysteine to phenylalanine, this CDR3 has 15 amino acids. The read is trimmed to its CDR3 DNA, 45 bases read in frame from base 1. CDR1 and CDR2 are drawn from the germline V gene (reference sequence): SEHNR, FQNEAQ. Trimming removed 5 bases from V and 4 bases from J; the gene matches leave 10 bases unexplained.